This is a list of T cell receptor beta chains from one sample in a study of shared clonotypes between healthy human individuals. Libraries were prepared by immunoSEQ multiplex PCR; TCRdb keeps only in-frame clonotypes and omits some of them. The sample contains roughly 2.4 million clones, approximately 94% of which appear only once. The material sequenced was naive CD4+ T cells sorted from blood. These receptors were obtained from a man aged 18 to 29 in good health. Each CDR3 is given with its conserved first and last residue. The order of the fields is V gene, J gene, D gene, CDR3 DNA, CDR3 protein. A D gene is named only where the DNA matches it firmly.

v_call: TRBV7-9; j_call: TRBJ2-6; d_call: -; cdr3_nt: TGTGCCACCGAGAGCTGGGACATCCCCTCTGGGGCCAACGTCCTGACTTTC; cdr3_aa: CATESWDIPSGANVLTF
v_call: TRBV30; j_call: TRBJ1-1; d_call: -; cdr3_nt: TGTGCCTGGACCCGGTTTGGCGATGAAGCTTTCTTT; cdr3_aa: CAWTRFGDEAFF
v_call: TRBV5-1; j_call: TRBJ2-1; d_call: -; cdr3_nt: TGCGCCAGCAGCTTGGGCAGCCACCGCGCCGATGAGCAGTTCTTC; cdr3_aa: CASSLGSHRADEQFF
v_call: TRBV7-3; j_call: TRBJ2-2; d_call: -; cdr3_nt: TGTGCCAGCAGCGCCCGGAGTGGGGGTGTGGCCGGGGAGCTGTTTTTT; cdr3_aa: CASSARSGGVAGELFF
v_call: TRBV11-2; j_call: TRBJ2-7; d_call: TRBD1; cdr3_nt: TGTGCCAGCAGATCCGCTTTTAGGACAGGGAGAGGTTACGAGCAGTACTTC; cdr3_aa: CASRSAFRTGRGYEQYF
v_call: TRBV9; j_call: TRBJ1-3; d_call: -; cdr3_nt: TGTGCCAGCAGCGCAACAGGGAGCTCTGGAAACACCATATATTTT; cdr3_aa: CASSATGSSGNTIYF
v_call: TRBV18; j_call: TRBJ1-1; d_call: -; cdr3_nt: TGTGCCAGCTCACCCCTCAACACTGAAGCTTTCTTT; cdr3_aa: CASSPLNTEAFF
v_call: TRBV19; j_call: TRBJ1-5; d_call: -; cdr3_nt: TGTGCCAGTAGCACGACCCCGGGGGGCAATCAGCCCCAGCATTTT; cdr3_aa: CASSTTPGGNQPQHF
v_call: TRBV5-4; j_call: TRBJ1-1; d_call: -; cdr3_nt: TGTGCCAGCAGCTTGGCCGGGGACTTGAACACTGAAGCTTTCTTT; cdr3_aa: CASSLAGDLNTEAFF
v_call: TRBV5-4; j_call: TRBJ2-1; d_call: -; cdr3_nt: TGTGCCAGCAGCGGAGGGATTGGAGCTGCAGGGGAGCAGTTCTTC; cdr3_aa: CASSGGIGAAGEQFF
v_call: TRBV11-2; j_call: TRBJ2-6; d_call: TRBD1; cdr3_nt: TGTGCCAGCAGCTTAGCGGACAGGCCCTCTGGGGCCAACGTCCTGACTTTC; cdr3_aa: CASSLADRPSGANVLTF
v_call: TRBV29-1; j_call: TRBJ2-5; d_call: TRBD2; cdr3_nt: TGCAGCGTGACTAGCGGGGGGGAGACCCAGTACTTC; cdr3_aa: CSVTSGGETQYF
v_call: TRBV7-9; j_call: TRBJ1-2; d_call: TRBD1; cdr3_nt: TGTGCCAGCAGCTTTCAAGGGACAGGAAATAACACTGGTGGCTACACCTTC; cdr3_aa: CASSFQGTGNNTGGYTF
v_call: TRBV4-1; j_call: TRBJ2-5; d_call: TRBD2; cdr3_nt: TGCGCCAGCAGCCAAGTACCCTCGGCCAGAACTAGCGGGATAGAGACCCAGTACTTC; cdr3_aa: CASSQVPSARTSGIETQYF
v_call: TRBV5-6; j_call: TRBJ2-7; d_call: TRBD1; cdr3_nt: TGTGCCAGCAGCCCCCTAGGACAGGGGGTATCCTACGAGCAGTACTTC; cdr3_aa: CASSPLGQGVSYEQYF
v_call: TRBV5-1; j_call: TRBJ2-1; d_call: -; cdr3_nt: TGCGCCAGCAGCGTTTGGGACAATGAGCAGTTCTTC; cdr3_aa: CASSVWDNEQFF
v_call: TRBV23-1; j_call: TRBJ2-5; d_call: -; cdr3_nt: TGCGCCACTCCAGAGGGGTACCAAGAGACCCAGTACTTC; cdr3_aa: CATPEGYQETQYF
v_call: TRBV7-9; j_call: TRBJ1-4; d_call: -; cdr3_nt: TGTGCCAGCAGCCACGGGGCTTTCGATGAAAAACTGTTTTTT; cdr3_aa: CASSHGAFDEKLFF
v_call: TRBV6-5; j_call: TRBJ2-7; d_call: -; cdr3_nt: TGTGCCAGCAGTTACCGAGGGGCCCCCTACGAGCAGTACTTC; cdr3_aa: CASSYRGAPYEQYF
v_call: TRBV6-1; j_call: TRBJ2-5; d_call: -; cdr3_nt: TGTGCCGGAGGGGTAAAAGAGACCCAGTACTTC; cdr3_aa: CAGGVKETQYF
v_call: TRBV5-1; j_call: TRBJ2-3; d_call: -; cdr3_nt: TGCGCCAGCAGCTTGGAAGGTCAGGGTCCCACAGATACGCAGTATTTT; cdr3_aa: CASSLEGQGPTDTQYF
v_call: TRBV27; j_call: TRBJ1-4; d_call: -; cdr3_nt: TGTGCCAGCAGTTTAAGGGACGAAGGACATCGTGGAAAACTGTTTTTT; cdr3_aa: CASSLRDEGHRGKLFF
v_call: TRBV9; j_call: TRBJ2-1; d_call: -; cdr3_nt: TGTGCCAGCAGTACTAGCTCCTACAATGAGCAGTTCTTC; cdr3_aa: CASSTSSYNEQFF
v_call: TRBV29-1; j_call: TRBJ1-2; d_call: TRBD1; cdr3_nt: TGCAGCGTGGGACAGGTCTATGGCTACACCTTC; cdr3_aa: CSVGQVYGYTF